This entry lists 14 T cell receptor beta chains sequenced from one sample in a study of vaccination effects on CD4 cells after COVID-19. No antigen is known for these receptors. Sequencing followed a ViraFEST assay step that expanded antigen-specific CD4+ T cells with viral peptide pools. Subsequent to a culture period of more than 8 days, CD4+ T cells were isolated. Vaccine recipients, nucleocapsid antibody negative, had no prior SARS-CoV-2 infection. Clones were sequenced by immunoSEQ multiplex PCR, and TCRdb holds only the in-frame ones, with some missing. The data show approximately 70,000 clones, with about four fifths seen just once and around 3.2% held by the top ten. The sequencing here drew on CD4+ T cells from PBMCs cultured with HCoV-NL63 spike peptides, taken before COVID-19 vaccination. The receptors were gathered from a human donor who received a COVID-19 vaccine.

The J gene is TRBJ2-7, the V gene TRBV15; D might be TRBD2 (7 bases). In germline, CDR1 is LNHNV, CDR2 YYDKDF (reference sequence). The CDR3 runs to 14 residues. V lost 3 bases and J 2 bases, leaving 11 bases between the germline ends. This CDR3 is CATSREGGAYEQYV. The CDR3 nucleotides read TGTGCCACCAGCAGGGAGGGGGGGGCCTACGAGCAGTACGTC.

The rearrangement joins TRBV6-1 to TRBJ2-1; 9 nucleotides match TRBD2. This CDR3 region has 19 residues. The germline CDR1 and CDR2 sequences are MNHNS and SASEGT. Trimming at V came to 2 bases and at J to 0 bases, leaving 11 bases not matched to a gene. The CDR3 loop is CASSEIAGVLPRSYNEQFF. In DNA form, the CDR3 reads TGTGCCAGCAGTGAAATAGCGGGGGTTCTACCACGCTCCTACAATGAGCAGTTCTTC.

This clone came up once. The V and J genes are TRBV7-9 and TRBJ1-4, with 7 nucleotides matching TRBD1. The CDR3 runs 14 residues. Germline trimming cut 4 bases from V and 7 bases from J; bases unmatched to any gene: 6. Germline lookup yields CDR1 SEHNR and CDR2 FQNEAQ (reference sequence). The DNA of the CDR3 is TGTGCCAGCAGCTCAGGGGGGGTACCTGAAAAACTGTTTTTT. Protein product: CASSSGGVPEKLFF.

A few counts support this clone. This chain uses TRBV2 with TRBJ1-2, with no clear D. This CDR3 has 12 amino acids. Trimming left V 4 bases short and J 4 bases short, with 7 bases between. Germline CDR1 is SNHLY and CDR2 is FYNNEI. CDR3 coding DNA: TGTGCCAGCAGTGGACACCTCTATGGCTACACCTTC. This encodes CASSGHLYGYTF.

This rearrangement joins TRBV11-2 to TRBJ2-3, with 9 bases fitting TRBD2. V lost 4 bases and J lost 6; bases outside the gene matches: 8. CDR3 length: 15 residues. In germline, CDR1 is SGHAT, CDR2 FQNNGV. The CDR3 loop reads CASSSVAGVADTQYF. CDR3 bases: TGTGCCAGCAGCTCGGTAGCGGGGGTAGCTGATACGCAGTATTTT.

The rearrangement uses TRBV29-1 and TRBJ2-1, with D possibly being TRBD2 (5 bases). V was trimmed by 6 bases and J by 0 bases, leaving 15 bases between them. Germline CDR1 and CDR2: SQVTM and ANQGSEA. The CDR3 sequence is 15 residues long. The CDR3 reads CSVGASGSSYNEQFF. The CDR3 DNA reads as TGCAGCGTCGGAGCCTCGGGAAGCTCCTACAATGAGCAGTTCTTC.

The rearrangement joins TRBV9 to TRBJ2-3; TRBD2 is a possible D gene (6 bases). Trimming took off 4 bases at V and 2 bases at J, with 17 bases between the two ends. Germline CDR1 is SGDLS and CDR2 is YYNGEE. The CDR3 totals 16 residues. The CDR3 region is CASSPLSGETTDTQYF. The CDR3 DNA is TGTGCCAGCAGCCCCCTATCGGGGGAAACCACAGATACGCAGTATTTT.

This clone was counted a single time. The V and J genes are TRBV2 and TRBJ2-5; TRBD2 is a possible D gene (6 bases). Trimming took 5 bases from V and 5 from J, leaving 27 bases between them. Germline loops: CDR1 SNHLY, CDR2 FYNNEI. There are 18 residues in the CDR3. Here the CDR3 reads CASSFPPKAGRGRETQYF. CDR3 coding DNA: TGTGCCAGCAGTTTCCCACCCAAAGCGGGCCGGGGCCGGGAGACCCAGTACTTC.

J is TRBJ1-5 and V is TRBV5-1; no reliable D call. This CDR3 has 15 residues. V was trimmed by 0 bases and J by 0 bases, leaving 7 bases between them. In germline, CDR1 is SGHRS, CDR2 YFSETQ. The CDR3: CASSLEAGSNQPQHF. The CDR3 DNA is TGCGCCAGCAGCTTGGAAGCGGGTAGCAATCAGCCCCAGCATTTT.

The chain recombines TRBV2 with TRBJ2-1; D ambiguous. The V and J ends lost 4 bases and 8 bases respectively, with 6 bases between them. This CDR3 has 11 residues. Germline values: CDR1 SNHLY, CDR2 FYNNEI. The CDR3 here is CASSVGDEQFF. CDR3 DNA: TGTGCCAGCAGTGTGGGTGATGAGCAGTTCTTC.

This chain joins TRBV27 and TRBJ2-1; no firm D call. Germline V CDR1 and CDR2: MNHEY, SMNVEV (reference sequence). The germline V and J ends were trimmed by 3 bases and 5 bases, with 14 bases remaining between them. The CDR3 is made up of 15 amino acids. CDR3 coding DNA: TGTGCCAGCAGTTTCAGGCCTATAGGCCACAATGAGCAGTTCTTC. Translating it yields CASSFRPIGHNEQFF.

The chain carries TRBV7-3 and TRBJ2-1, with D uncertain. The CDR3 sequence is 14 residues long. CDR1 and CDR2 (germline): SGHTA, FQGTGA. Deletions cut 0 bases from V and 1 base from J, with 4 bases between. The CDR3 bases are TGTGCCAGCAGCTTAACTGCGTCCTACAATGAGCAGTTCTTC. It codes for CASSLTASYNEQFF. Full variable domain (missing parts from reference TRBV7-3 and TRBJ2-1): GAGVSQTPSNKVTEKGKYVELRCDPISGHTALYWYRQSLGQGPEFLIYFQGTGAADDSGLPNDRFFAVRPEGSVSTLKIQRTERGDSAVYLCASSLTASYNEQFFGPGTRLTVL.

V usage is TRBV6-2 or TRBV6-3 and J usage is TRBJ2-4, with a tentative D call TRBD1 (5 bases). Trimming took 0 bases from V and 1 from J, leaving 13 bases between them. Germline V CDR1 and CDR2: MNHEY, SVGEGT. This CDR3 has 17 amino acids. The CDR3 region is CASSYSGHLGAKNIQYF. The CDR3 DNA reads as TGTGCCAGCAGTTACTCCGGACATTTGGGGGCCAAAAACATTCAGTACTTC.

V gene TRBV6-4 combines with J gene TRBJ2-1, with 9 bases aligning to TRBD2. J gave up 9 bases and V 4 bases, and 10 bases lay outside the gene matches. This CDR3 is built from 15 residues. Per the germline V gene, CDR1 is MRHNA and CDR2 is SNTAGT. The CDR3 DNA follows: TGTGCCAGCAGTGGTGTGGCGGGGGGGCAGAGTGAGCAGTTCTTC. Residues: CASSGVAGGQSEQFF.